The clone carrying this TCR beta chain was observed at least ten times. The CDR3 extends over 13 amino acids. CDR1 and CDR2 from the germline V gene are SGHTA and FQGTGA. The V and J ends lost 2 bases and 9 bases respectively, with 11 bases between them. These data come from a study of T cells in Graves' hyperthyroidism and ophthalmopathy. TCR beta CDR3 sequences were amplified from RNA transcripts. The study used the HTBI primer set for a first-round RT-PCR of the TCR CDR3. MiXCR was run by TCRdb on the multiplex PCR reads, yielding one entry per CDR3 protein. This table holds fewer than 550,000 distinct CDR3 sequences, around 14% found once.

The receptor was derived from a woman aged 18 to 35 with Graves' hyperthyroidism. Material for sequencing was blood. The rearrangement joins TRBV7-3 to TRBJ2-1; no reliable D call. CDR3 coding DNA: TGTGCCAGCAGCTTACTAGACGACACTGAGCAGTTCTTC. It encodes CASSLLDDTEQFF.